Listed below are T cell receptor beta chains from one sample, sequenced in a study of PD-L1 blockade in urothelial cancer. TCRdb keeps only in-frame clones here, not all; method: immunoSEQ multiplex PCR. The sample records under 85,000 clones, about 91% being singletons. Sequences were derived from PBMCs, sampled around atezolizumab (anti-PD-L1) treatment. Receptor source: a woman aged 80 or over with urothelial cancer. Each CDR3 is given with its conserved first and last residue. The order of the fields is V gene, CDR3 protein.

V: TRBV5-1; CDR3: CASSLGQATSGNTIYF
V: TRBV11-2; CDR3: CASSLVPSGSSGNEQFF
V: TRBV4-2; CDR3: CASSQIGYPVRGLNNEKLFF
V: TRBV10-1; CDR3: CASSESWTGANNEQFF
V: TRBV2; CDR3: CASSWTGSNQPQHF
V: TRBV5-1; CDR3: CASSTRGFDADTQYF
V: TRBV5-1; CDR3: CASSLGTSGMETQYF
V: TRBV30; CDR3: CAWSLTGTGGWDGYTF
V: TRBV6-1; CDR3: CAKKRERAGELFF
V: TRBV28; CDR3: CASSETGRSGNTIYF
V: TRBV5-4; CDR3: CASSWGQSNTEAFF
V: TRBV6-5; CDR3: CASSSRQGKAEAFF
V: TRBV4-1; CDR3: CASSLKQGAAGNTIYF
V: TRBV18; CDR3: CASSPPARRGAEAFF
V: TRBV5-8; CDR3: CASSFGPGPGELFF
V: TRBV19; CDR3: CASGLAGINEQFF
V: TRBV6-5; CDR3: CASSQNYEQYF
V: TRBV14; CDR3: CASSPAGVPSYNEQFF
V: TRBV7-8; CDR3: CASSLAGTGGAETQYF
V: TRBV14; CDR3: CASSRKIGFEQYF
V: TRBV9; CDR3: CASSVGSGAEGNEKLFF
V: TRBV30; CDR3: CAWSVSGRGRDQPQHF
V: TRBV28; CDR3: CASRQPRGGDSAYEQYF
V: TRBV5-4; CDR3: CASSLVAGGEAFF
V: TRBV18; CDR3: CASSPGHNYNEQFF
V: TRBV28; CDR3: CASSGSGTGYEKLFF
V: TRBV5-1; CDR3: CASRSGTGTVRSSYNEQFF